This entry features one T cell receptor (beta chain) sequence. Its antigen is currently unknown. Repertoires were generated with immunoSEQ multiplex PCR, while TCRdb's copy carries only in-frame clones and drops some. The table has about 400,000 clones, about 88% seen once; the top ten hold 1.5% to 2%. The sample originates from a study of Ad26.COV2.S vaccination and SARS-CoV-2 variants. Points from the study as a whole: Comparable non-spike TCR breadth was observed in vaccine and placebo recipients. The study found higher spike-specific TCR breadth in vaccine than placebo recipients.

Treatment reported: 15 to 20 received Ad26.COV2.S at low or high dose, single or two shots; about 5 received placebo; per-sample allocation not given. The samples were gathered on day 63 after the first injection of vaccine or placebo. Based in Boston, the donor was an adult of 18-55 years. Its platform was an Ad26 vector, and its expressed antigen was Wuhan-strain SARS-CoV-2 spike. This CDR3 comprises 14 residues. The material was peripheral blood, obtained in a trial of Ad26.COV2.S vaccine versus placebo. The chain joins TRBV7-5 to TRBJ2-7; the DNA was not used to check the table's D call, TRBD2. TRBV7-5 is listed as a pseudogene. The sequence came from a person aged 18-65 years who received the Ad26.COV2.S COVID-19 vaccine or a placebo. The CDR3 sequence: CARSLGSAGYEQYF. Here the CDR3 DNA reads TGTGCCAGAAGCTTAGGGTCCGCCGGCTACGAGCAGTACTTC.